The 28 T cell receptor beta chains listed next were all sequenced from one sample in a study of blood T cell repertoires in COVID-19. Assay: immunoSEQ multiplex PCR; the TCRdb copy retains only in-frame clones and omits some. The data hold 200,000 to 300,000 clones, with roughly four fifths observed a single time. The specimen was PBMCs or T cells enriched from blood (not recorded which). These receptor sequences come from a woman in her thirties or forties who had been exposed to COVID-19.

This clone has more than one count but fewer than ten. The CDR3 reads CASSYRDYRNEQFF. The CDR3, as DNA: TGTGCCAGCAGTTACCGGGACTATCGCAATGAGCAGTTCTTC. V is TRBV6-2 or TRBV6-3 and J is TRBJ2-1, with 7 bases identical to TRBD2. Germline trimming cut 2 bases from V and 6 bases from J; bases unmatched to any gene: 4. This CDR3 region has 14 residues. The germline V gene encodes CDR1 MNHEY and CDR2 SVGEGT.

This clone appeared once. V usage is TRBV14 and J usage is TRBJ1-2, with 7 bases matching TRBD1. This CDR3 is 16 amino acids long. With 0 bases clipped from V and 4 bases from J, the junction kept 8 bases outside the gene matches. From germline, CDR1 is SGHDN and CDR2 FVKESK. This CDR3 reads CASSQDGRGKGYGYTF. The CDR3 coding sequence is TGTGCCAGCAGCCAAGATGGCAGGGGGAAAGGCTATGGCTACACCTTC.

This chain connects TRBV19 to TRBJ2-5, with D perhaps matching TRBD1 (6 bases). Per the germline V gene, CDR1 is LNHDA and CDR2 is SQIVND (reference sequence). V was shortened by 1 base and J by 3 bases, with 9 bases between the two germline ends. The CDR3 is 14 residues long. The CDR3 DNA sequence: TGTGCCAGTAGTATAGTTAACAGGGAAGAGACCCAGTACTTC. Translation: CASSIVNREETQYF.

V gene TRBV4-1 combines with J gene TRBJ2-2; D gene uncertain. V lost 0 bases to trimming and J lost 7 bases, with 15 bases between them. The CDR3 totals 16 residues. Per the germline V gene, CDR1 is MGHRA and CDR2 is YSYEKL. The DNA of the CDR3 is TGCGCCAGCAGCCAAGAGGGCCGGTGGGTTGGCGGGGAGCTGTTTTTT. This gives the protein CASSQEGRWVGGELFF.

A few counts support this clone. The sample carries other DNA sequences with the same CDR3. The gene calls are TRBV6-5 and TRBJ1-3, with D perhaps TRBD1 (6 bases). The CDR3 runs 14 residues. CDR1 is MNHEY, CDR2 SVGAGI, per germline. V was trimmed by 6 bases and J by 1 base, leaving 10 bases between them. CDR3 loop: CASRVTGSGNTIYF. The CDR3 DNA follows: TGTGCCAGCAGAGTAACAGGGTCTGGAAACACCATATATTTT.

This clone was seen more than once but under ten times. The rearrangement uses TRBV11-2 and TRBJ1-1; TRBD1 matches 9 bases. Looked up from germline, CDR1 is SGHAT and CDR2 is FQNNGV. After removal of 7 bases from V and 4 bases from J, the junction contained 7 bases not matched to a gene. The length of the CDR3 is 14 residues. The CDR3: CASTLQGALTEAFF. The CDR3 nucleotides are TGTGCCAGCACCCTACAGGGGGCACTCACTGAAGCTTTCTTT.

The genes are TRBV21-1 and TRBJ1-6. TRBV21-1 is recorded as a pseudogene. This CDR3 contains 14 residues. The CDR3 DNA is TGTGCCAGCAGCAAAGCGCTCACGAGAGGACCCCTCCACTTT. Translating it yields CASSKALTRGPLHF.

The chain recombines TRBV30 with TRBJ1-2; unclear D gene. The CDR3 extends over 12 amino acids. The germline V gene encodes CDR1 GTSNPN and CDR2 SVGIG (reference sequence). Trimming cost V 0 bases and J 5 bases, with 7 bases left between them. Here the CDR3 reads CAWSVREYGYTF. The CDR3 nucleotides are TGTGCCTGGAGTGTAAGAGAGTATGGCTACACCTTC.

The chain is built from TRBV7-8 and TRBJ1-4; 8 bases map to TRBD1. The CDR3 sequence is 15 residues long. V trimming: 6 bases; J trimming: 3 bases; junction bases outside the gene matches: 6. Germline V lookup: CDR1 SGHVS, CDR2 FQNEAQ. The CDR3 region is CASSSNRGSNEKLFF. The CDR3 DNA reads TGTGCCAGCAGTTCAAACAGGGGGTCTAATGAAAAACTGTTTTTT.

The chain has TRBV5-1 and TRBJ2-2; weak D call: TRBD1 (5 bases). Germline V CDR1 and CDR2: SGHRS, YFSETQ. Trimming took off 4 bases at V and 7 bases at J, with 17 bases between the two ends. There are 15 residues in the CDR3. The CDR3 reads CASSGSSGMDGELFF. For the CDR3, the DNA is TGCGCCAGCAGCGGTTCTTCAGGGATGGACGGGGAGCTGTTTTTT.

The chain has TRBV5-1 and TRBJ2-7; D ambiguous. CDR1 is SGHRS and CDR2 is YFSETQ in the germline V gene. Trimming removed 1 base at V and 5 bases at J, with 7 bases between. The CDR3 runs 12 residues. The chain's CDR3 is CASSLSSHEQYF. The DNA for the CDR3 is TGCGCCAGCAGCTTGTCTAGTCACGAGCAGTACTTC.

The chain recombines TRBV4-2 with TRBJ2-5; D not resolved. From germline, CDR1 is LGHNA and CDR2 YNFKEQ. The CDR3 contains 14 residues. V gave up 0 bases and J gave up 1 base, with 6 bases separating them. The CDR3 bases are TGTGCCAGCAGCCAAGAGTGGCTCCAAGAGACCCAGTACTTC. It yields the protein CASSQEWLQETQYF.

The J gene is TRBJ1-4, the V gene TRBV7-2, with D unclear. V was clipped by 2 bases and J by 7 bases, with 17 bases between them. There are 16 residues in the CDR3. Germline values: CDR1 SGHTA, CDR2 FQGNSA. The CDR3 is CASSLILGRRVEKLFF. CDR3 bases: TGTGCCAGCAGCTTAATCCTGGGCCGGCGGGTTGAAAAACTGTTTTTT.

In DNA, the CDR3 is TGTGCCAGCAGCCTGAACATCCATGAAAAACTGTTTTTT. Its translation is CASSLNIHEKLFF. The chain is built from TRBV7-2 and TRBJ1-4; D remains unclear. The CDR3 length is 13 residues. The V end was cut by 5 bases, the J end by 6 bases, with 10 bases between. CDR1 is SGHTA and CDR2 is FQGNSA in the germline V gene.

The J gene is TRBJ1-4, the V gene TRBV28; possibly TRBD1 for D (5 bases). Trimming stripped 0 bases from V and 8 bases from J, with 16 bases between. The CDR3 loop spans 16 amino acids. Germline-derived CDR1 and CDR2 are MDHEN and SYDVKM. The CDR3, as DNA: TGTGCCAGCAGTTTATGGCAGACAGTGGGAAGGGAAAAACTGTTTTTT. Its protein product is CASSLWQTVGREKLFF.

The rearrangement links TRBV5-1 to TRBJ2-1, with 7 bases lining up with TRBD2. V shed 0 bases and J 3 bases; nucleotides not matched to a gene: 6. Germline-derived CDR1 and CDR2 are SGHRS and YFSETQ. The CDR3 sequence is 16 residues long. The chain's CDR3 is CASSLGLAVNYNEQFF. The DNA for the CDR3 is TGCGCCAGCAGCTTGGGCCTAGCGGTAAACTACAATGAGCAGTTCTTC.

The rearrangement links TRBV27 to TRBJ1-2; 9 bases align to TRBD1. With V trimmed by 6 bases and J by 7 bases, 9 bases remained unmatched. CDR1 and CDR2 (germline): MNHEY, SMNVEV (reference sequence). The CDR3 runs to 14 residues. CDR3 protein: CASSSQGARGGYTF. The CDR3, as DNA: TGTGCCAGCAGCTCACAGGGGGCTCGTGGTGGCTACACCTTC.

This clone has a single count. The chain uses TRBV12-3 or TRBV12-4 and TRBJ1-1; D is unresolved. This CDR3 has 13 residues. V gave up 6 bases and J gave up 1 base, with 9 bases separating them. CDR3 sequence (DNA): TGTGCCAGCAGGTCCGACTGGAACACTGAAGCTTTCTTT. Its protein product is CASRSDWNTEAFF.

V is TRBV7-3 and J is TRBJ1-1, with D perhaps matching TRBD1 (6 bases). This CDR3 comprises 13 residues. Germline loops: CDR1 SGHTA, CDR2 FQGTGA. The V end was cut by 5 bases, the J end by 1 base, with 8 bases between. CDR3 coding DNA: TGTGCCAGCAGCAAGGACAGGAACACTGAAGCTTTCTTT. Translated: CASSKDRNTEAFF.

The gene calls are TRBV27 and TRBJ2-2; the match to TRBD2 covers 7 bases. Per germline, CDR1 MNHEY and CDR2 SMNVEV (reference sequence). Trimming cost V 2 bases and J 4 bases; bases outside gene matches: 7. CDR3 size: 16 residues. CDR3 coding DNA: TGTGCCAGCAGTTTAATGGGGGGACTACTCACCGGGGAGCTGTTTTTT. Translated, it gives CASSLMGGLLTGELFF.

V and J are TRBV18 and TRBJ1-3; D gene uncertain. V shed 3 bases and J shed 2 bases, with 8 bases lying between them. Germline lookup yields CDR1 KGHSH and CDR2 LQKENI. The CDR3 extends over 14 amino acids. The DNA of the CDR3 is TGTGCCAGCTCACCCCCAAAGCCTGGAAACACCATATATTTT. Its translation: CASSPPKPGNTIYF.

The V and J genes are TRBV7-2 and TRBJ2-3, with TRBD2 identical over 16 bases. Germline trimming cut 6 bases from V and 0 bases from J; bases unmatched to any gene: 6. The CDR3 extends over 18 amino acids. CDR1 SGHTA and CDR2 FQGNSA come from the germline V gene. CDR3 sequence (DNA): TGTGCCAGCAGTTCAGGGACTAGCGGGGGGGCTAGCACAGATACGCAGTATTTT. This codes for CASSSGTSGGASTDTQYF.

The V and J genes are TRBV28 and TRBJ1-1; unclear D gene. Germline values: CDR1 MDHEN, CDR2 SYDVKM. Trimming took off 4 bases at V and 0 bases at J, with 6 bases between the two ends. The CDR3 is made up of 13 amino acids. CDR3 DNA sequence: TGTGCCAGCAGTTCCATCATGAACACTGAAGCTTTCTTT. Protein: CASSSIMNTEAFF.

The CDR3 loop reads CASSQAWTGTDTQYF. The CDR3 DNA reads TGCGCCAGCAGCCAAGCATGGACAGGCACAGATACGCAGTATTTT. The chain recombines TRBV4-3 with TRBJ2-3; perhaps TRBD1 as D (6 bases). The CDR3 runs 15 residues. V lost 1 base to trimming and J lost 1 base, with 9 bases between them. In germline, CDR1 is LGHNA, CDR2 YSLEER.

The rearrangement links TRBV5-1 to TRBJ1-1, with 8 bases aligning to TRBD1. This CDR3 is 15 amino acids long. V lost 4 bases to trimming and J lost 1 base; unmatched junction nucleotides: 6. CDR1 SGHRS and CDR2 YFSETQ come from the germline V gene. The CDR3 loop is CASSRRQGRNTEAFF. CDR3 bases: TGCGCCAGCAGCCGGAGACAGGGGAGGAACACTGAAGCTTTCTTT.

V gene TRBV28 combines with J gene TRBJ2-3, with 8 bases lining up with TRBD1. Germline V gene lookup returns CDR1 MDHEN and CDR2 SYDVKM. CDR3 size: 14 residues. Trimming removed 3 bases from V and 5 bases from J; junction bases left unmatched: 4. The CDR3 region has the DNA TGTGCCAGCAGTTTGGGCAGGGGGCTAGATACGCAGTATTTT. Encoded protein: CASSLGRGLDTQYF. The full variable domain, with the rest looked up from reference TRBV28 and TRBJ2-3, is DVKVTQSSRYLVKRTGEKVFLECVQDMDHENMFWYRQDPGLGLRLIYFSYDVKMKEKGDIPEGYSVSREKKERFSLILESASTNQTSMYLCASSLGRGLDTQYFGPGTRLTVL.

This clone has more than one count but fewer than ten. This chain joins TRBV7-3 and TRBJ1-2, with TRBD1 matching 7 bases. V trimming: 1 base; J trimming: 1 base; junction bases outside the gene matches: 6. CDR3 length: 16 amino acids. Germline V gives CDR1 SGHTA, CDR2 FQGTGA. The CDR3 DNA reads TGTGCCAGCAGCTTAAGGACAGGACCCAATAACTATGGCTACACCTTC. It yields the protein CASSLRTGPNNYGYTF.

This rearrangement joins TRBV6-2 or TRBV6-3 to TRBJ2-2, with 8 positions matching TRBD1. V was clipped by 2 bases and J by 7 bases; unmatched bases: 6. Per germline, CDR1 MNHEY and CDR2 SVGEGT. This CDR3 region has 15 residues. The chain's CDR3 is CASSYGQGEGGELFF. In DNA form, the CDR3 reads TGTGCCAGCAGTTACGGACAGGGTGAGGGCGGGGAGCTGTTTTTT.